This paragraph covers one T cell receptor beta chain sequence. Which antigen it targets is not known. One base away there is no much larger clone; base qualities are not given. These data originate in a study of blood T cell repertoires in COVID-19 (dated by TCRdb to 2019 to 2021). Study-level background: Samples covering the acute and convalescent phases of COVID-19 were provided by collaborators in the United States, Italy and Spain. The prospective study material was composed of cDNA or gDNA derived from T cells, B-cell-depleted T cells, or PBMCs. Samples were obtained from the ongoing ImmuneRACE study (first 160 participants) and from 1,254 subjects provided by 6 global collaborators. Where available, HLA class I and class II types were taken from metadata supplied by the sample provider and were not determined by assay-based typing. Subjects who had been exposed to COVID-19, were actively infected with it, or had recovered from it provided the deeply sampled blood TCRbeta repertoires that made up the dataset. A de-identified subject ID, COVID-19 status, age in years and sex were almost always included in the sample metadata. A freely available public database, intended as a resource for researchers studying the immune response to SARS-CoV-2, is where the repertoires were released. What the research found in general, with its limitations: The quantity of clinical and demographic metadata differed by source and by participant and was supplied without curation.

TCRbeta CDR3 regions were amplified from genomic DNA using the immunoSEQ Assay, a bias-controlled multiplex PCR. Per the original workflow: The number of nucleated cells in each sample was estimated by amplification of reference gene primers within the assay. Sequence reads were collapsed and filtered to measure the absolute abundance of every unique TCRbeta CDR3 rearrangement. For each sample, productive Simpson clonality was calculated as the square root of Simpson's diversity index over productive rearrangements. What TCRdb holds here is the immuneACCESS table cut down to in-frame rearrangements. Part of the clones is not present; checked against another copy, under half of the missing clones reflect an unresolved V gene, and the others are unexplained. V and J calls and clone size are given by that table; D and trimming were obtained from the DNA. Here the sample has about 190,000 clones; approximately 85% occur a single time. 4.5% to 6% of the sample rests with the top ten.

Whole blood was collected in K2EDTA tubes by collaborating institutions according to the institutions' own protocols. For TCRbeta analysis, collaborators shipped samples as frozen whole blood, isolated PBMCs, or DNA extracted from either of those sample types. This TCR was sampled from a woman aged 65 to 85 with active or convalescent COVID-19. Sequencing was done on a sample of peripheral blood.

The DNA sequence is given as TGTGCCTGGAGTCTAAGGACAGGGAGTGGCTACACCTTC. Its protein product is CAWSLRTGSGYTF. The V and J segments used are TRBV30 and TRBJ1-2, with 8 bases in between that match TRBD1. V lost 2 bases and J lost 7 bases, and the count of bases not matched to a germline gene is 6. Including cysteine and phenylalanine, the CDR3 has 13 amino acids. Of all the DNA, just the CDR3 is kept, 39 bases in frame from base 1. The germline V gene (reference sequence) provides CDR1 GTSNPN and CDR2 SVGIG.